The entry below describes one TCR beta chain. Antigen unknown. From germline, CDR1 is MDHEN and CDR2 SYDVKM. The ends were cut back, 7 bases at V and 7 bases at J, with 17 bases in the middle. The CDR3 totals 13 residues. This specimen belongs to a study of cytotoxic CD8 clonotypes in ibrutinib-treated CLL. About the research overall: The group held 11 relapsed/refractory and about 14 treatment-naive patients, with roughly 17 IGHV unmutated. Investigators collected response samples after a median 12 months of treatment, range 6 to 36.

Study conclusions and caveats: Patients with sustained remission and those progressing were sampled at differing times. The study found baseline clonality above age-matched healthy donors, tracking circulating CD8+ T-cell counts.

Repertoires were generated with immunoSEQ multiplex PCR, while TCRdb's copy carries only in-frame clones and drops some. Of about 22,000 clones in the sample, 75% are singletons; the top ten hold approximately 7.3%. The rearrangement uses TRBV28 and TRBJ2-7; D not resolved. The clonotype comes from a human donor with chronic lymphocytic leukemia. Specimen: PBMCs, collected before ibrutinib treatment. CDR3 coding DNA: TGTGCCAGCATTCGAAATCCCTACGAAGAGCAGTACTTC. Amino acids: CASIRNPYEEQYF.